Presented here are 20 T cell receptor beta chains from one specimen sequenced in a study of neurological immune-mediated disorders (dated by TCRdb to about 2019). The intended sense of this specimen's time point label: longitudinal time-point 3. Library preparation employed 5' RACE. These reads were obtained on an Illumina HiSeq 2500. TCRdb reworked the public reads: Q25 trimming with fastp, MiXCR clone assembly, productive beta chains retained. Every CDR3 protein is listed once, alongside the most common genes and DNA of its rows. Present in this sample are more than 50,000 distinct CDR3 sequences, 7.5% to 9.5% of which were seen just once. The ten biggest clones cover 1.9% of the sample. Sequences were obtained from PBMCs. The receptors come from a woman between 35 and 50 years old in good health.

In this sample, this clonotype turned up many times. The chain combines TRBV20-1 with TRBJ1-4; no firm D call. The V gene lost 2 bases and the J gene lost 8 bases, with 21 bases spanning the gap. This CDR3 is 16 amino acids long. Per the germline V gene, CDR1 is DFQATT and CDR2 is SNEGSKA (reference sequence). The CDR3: CSARLAQSLAGEKLFF. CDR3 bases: TGCAGTGCTAGATTGGCGCAGTCACTTGCAGGAGAAAAACTGTTTTTT.

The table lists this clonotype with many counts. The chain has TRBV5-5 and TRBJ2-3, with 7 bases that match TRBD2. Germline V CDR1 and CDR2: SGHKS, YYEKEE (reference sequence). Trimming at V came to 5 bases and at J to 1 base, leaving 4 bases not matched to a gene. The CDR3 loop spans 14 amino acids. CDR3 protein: CASRESGGTDTQYF. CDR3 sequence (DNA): TGTGCCAGCAGAGAGAGCGGGGGCACAGATACGCAGTATTTT.

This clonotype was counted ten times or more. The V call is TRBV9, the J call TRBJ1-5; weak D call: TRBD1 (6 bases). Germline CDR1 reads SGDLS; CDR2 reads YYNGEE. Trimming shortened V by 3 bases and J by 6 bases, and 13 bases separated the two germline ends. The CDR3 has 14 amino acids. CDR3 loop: CASSEQGQIQPQHF. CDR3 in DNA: TGTGCCAGCAGCGAACAGGGTCAGATTCAGCCCCAGCATTTT.

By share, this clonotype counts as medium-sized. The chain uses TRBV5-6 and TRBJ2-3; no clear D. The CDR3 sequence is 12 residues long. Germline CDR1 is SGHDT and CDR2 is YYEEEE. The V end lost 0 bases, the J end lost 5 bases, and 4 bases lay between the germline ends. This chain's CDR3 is CASSLGEDTQYF. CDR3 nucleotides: TGTGCCAGCAGCTTGGGAGAAGATACGCAGTATTTT.

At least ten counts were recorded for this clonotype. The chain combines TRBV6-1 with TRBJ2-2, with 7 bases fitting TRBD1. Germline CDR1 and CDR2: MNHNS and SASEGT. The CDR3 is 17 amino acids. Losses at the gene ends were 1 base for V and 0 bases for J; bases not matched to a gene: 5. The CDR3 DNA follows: TGTGCCAGCAGTGAAGGAGGGGACAGTACGAACACCGGGGAGCTGTTTTTT. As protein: CASSEGGDSTNTGELFF.

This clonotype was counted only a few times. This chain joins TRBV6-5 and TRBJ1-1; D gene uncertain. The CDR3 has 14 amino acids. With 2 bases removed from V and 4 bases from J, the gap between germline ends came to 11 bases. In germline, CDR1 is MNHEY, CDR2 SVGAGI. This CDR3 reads CASSYRPTSTEAFF. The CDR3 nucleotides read TGTGCCAGCAGTTACCGTCCGACCAGCACTGAAGCTTTCTTT.

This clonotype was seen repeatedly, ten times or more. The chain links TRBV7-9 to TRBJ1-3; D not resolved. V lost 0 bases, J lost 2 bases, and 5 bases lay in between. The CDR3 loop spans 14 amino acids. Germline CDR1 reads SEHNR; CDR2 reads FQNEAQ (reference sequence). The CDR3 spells CASSLAGTGNTIYF. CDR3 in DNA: TGTGCCAGCAGCTTAGCGGGTACTGGAAACACCATATATTTT.

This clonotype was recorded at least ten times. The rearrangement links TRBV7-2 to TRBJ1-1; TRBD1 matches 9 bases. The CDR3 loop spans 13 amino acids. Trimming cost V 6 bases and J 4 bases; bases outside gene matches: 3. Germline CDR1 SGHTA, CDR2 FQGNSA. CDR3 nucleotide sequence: TGTGCCAGCAGGGACAGGGGAGCCACTGAAGCTTTCTTT. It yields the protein CASRDRGATEAFF.

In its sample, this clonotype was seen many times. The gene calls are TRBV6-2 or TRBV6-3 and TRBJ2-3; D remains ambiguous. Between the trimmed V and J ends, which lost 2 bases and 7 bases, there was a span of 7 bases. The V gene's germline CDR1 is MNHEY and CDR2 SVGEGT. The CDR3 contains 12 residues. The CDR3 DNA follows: TGTGCCAGCAGTTACCCCCAGTATACGCAGTATTTT. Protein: CASSYPQYTQYF.

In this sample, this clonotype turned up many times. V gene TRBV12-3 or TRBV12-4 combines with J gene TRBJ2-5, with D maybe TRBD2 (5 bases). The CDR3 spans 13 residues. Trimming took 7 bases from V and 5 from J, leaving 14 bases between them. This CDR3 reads CASMRRRGETQYF. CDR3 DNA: TGTGCCAGCATGCGGAGGAGAGGGGAGACCCAGTACTTC.

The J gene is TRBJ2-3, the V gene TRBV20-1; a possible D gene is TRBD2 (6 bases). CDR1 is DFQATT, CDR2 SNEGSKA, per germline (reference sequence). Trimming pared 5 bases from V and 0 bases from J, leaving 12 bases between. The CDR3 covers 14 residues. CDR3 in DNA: TGCAGTGCTTCCCGACTAGGGAGCACAGATACGCAGTATTTT. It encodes CSASRLGSTDTQYF.

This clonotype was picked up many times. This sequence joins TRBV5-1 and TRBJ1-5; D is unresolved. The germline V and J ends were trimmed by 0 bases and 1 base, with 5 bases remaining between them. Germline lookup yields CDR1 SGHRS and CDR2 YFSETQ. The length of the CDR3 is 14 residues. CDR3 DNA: TGCGCCAGCAGCTTGGACAGCAGCAATCAGCCCCAGCATTTT. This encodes CASSLDSSNQPQHF.

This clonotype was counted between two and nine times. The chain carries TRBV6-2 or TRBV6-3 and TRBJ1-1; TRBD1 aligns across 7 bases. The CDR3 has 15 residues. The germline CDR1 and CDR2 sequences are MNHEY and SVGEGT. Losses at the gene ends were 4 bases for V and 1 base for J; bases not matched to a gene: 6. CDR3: CASSSGGGENTEAFF. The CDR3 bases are TGTGCCAGCAGTTCGGGAGGGGGCGAGAACACTGAAGCTTTCTTT.

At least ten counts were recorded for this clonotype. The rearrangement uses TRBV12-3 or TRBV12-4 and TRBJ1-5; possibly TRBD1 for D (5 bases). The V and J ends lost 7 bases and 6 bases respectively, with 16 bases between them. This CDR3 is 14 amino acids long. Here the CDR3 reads CASTLRGMAQPQHF. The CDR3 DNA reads TGTGCCAGCACCCTACGGGGGATGGCTCAGCCCCAGCATTTT.

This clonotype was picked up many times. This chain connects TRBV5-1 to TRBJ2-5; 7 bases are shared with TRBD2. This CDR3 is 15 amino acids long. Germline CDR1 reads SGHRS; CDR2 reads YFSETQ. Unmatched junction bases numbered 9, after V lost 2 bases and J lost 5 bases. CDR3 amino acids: CASSFSTSTVETQYF. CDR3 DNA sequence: TGCGCCAGCAGCTTCTCGACTAGCACCGTGGAGACCCAGTACTTC.

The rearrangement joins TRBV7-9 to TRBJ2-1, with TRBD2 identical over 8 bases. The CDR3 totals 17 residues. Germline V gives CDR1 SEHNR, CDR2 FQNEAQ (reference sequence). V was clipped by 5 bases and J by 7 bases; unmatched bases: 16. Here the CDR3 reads CASSRGGNGGARNEQFF. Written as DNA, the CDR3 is TGTGCCAGCAGCCGTGGGGGCAACGGGGGGGCCCGTAATGAGCAGTTCTTC.

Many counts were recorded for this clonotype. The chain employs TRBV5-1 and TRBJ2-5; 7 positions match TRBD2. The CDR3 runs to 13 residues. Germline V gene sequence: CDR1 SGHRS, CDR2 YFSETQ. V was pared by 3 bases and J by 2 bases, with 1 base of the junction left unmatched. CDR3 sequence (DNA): TGCGCCAGCAGCTGGGGGGGACAAGAGACCCAGTACTTC. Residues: CASSWGGQETQYF.

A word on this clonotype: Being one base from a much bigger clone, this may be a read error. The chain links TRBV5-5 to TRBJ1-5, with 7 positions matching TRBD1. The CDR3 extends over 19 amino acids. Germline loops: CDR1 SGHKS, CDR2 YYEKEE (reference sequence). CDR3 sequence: CASSPRGSPTLLSNQLQHF. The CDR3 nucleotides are TGTGCCAGCAGCCCCAGGGGGAGCCCCACGCTTTTGAGCAATCAGCTCCAGCATTTT. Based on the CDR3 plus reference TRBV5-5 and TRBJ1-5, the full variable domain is DAGVTQSPTHLIKTRGQQVTLRCSPISGHKSVSWYQQVLGQGPQFIFQYYEKEERGRGNFPDRFSARQFPNYSSELNVNALLLGDSALYLCASSPRGSPTLLSNQLQHFGDGTRLSIL.

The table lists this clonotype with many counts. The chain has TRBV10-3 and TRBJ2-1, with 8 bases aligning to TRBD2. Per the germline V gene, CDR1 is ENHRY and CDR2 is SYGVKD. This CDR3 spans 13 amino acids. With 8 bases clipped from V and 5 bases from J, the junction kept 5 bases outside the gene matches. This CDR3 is CAIGLAGDNEQFF. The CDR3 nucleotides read TGTGCCATCGGACTAGCTGGGGACAATGAGCAGTTCTTC.

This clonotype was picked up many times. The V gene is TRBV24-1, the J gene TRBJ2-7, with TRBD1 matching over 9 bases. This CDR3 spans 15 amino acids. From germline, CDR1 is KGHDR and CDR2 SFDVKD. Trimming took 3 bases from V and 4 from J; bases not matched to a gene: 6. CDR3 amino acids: CATSDPGTGSYEQYF. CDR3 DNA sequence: TGTGCCACCAGTGATCCCGGGACAGGGTCGTACGAGCAGTACTTC.